The T cell receptor (beta chain) described here comes from a study of cytomegalovirus exposure and HLA in healthy donors. Study-wide results and caveats: Later analysis identified 15,000 to 20,000 TCR beta sequences associated with HLA alleles, using a false discovery rate threshold of 0.05. Sequencing likely produced, as an artifact, a cluster of highly shared sequence variants. Reportedly, fewer N-insertions than the approximately 680-donor mean appeared in an Asian-associated ancestry cluster in a later analysis.

Primers: 60 Vbeta forward and 13 Jbeta reverse. Assay: immunoSEQ multiplex PCR; the TCRdb copy retains only in-frame clones and omits some. In the table there are approximately 170,000 clones, over 60% of which are singletons. V was cut by 5 bases and J by 2 bases, with 11 bases left in between. Germline loops: CDR1 SGHTA, CDR2 FQGTGA. The length of the CDR3 is 14 residues. Concerning this clone: The antigen is not known.

The sequence came from a female donor in good health and CMV-seronegative. The sequencing input was PBMCs. The gene calls are TRBV7-3 and TRBJ2-3, with D unresolved. CDR3 residues: CASSHDRYTDTQYF. The CDR3 coding sequence is TGTGCCAGCAGCCACGATCGGTACACAGATACGCAGTATTTT.